This TCR beta chain was observed in a study of post-analysis software for immune sequencing data (dated by TCRdb to the mid-2010s). For the wider study: The recorded disease courses included relapsing-remitting, secondary progressive and progressive-relapsing multiple sclerosis, and some patients had no subtype annotation. Patient repertoires were compared against around 10 previously published healthy control repertoires from donors aged roughly 6 to 26 years. A subset of samples was prepared in parallel using single-end sample barcoding, then pooled and co-amplified after Illumina adapter ligation.

To prepare the library, PCR was applied. The reads were generated on an Illumina HiSeq 2500. To reduce PCR and sequencing biases, unique molecular identifiers were incorporated into the TCR beta cDNA libraries. Per 1 to 10 million input T cells, 500,000 or so cDNA molecules were obtained, such that each molecule approximated one T cell. Patient libraries were prepared and sequenced with the same protocol used for the earlier healthy control dataset. Samples belonging to the same batch were prepared together, multiplexed and sequenced on a shared HiSeq lane. For the original study's pipeline: Raw barcoded reads were processed with MIGEC, discarding single-read molecular identifier groups before consensus assembly and CDR3 extraction. VDJtools was used for post-analysis of the clonotype tables, with diversity normalized by down-sampling every dataset to the smallest sample size. In repertoire overlap clustering, CDR3 amino acid sequences, but not nucleotide sequences, were matched to correct batch-related cross-sample contamination. TCRdb reworked the public reads: Q25 trimming with fastp, MiXCR clone assembly, productive beta chains retained. A single entry per CDR3 protein holds the most common genes and DNA from its merged rows. For this entry, the V and J calls and clone size follow TCRdb and not the study's own pipeline. The table for this sample lists about 760,000 distinct CDR3 sequences; 30% of them were counted only once. The ten largest clones represent approximately 0.6% of the sample.

Study-wide conclusions, independent of this receptor: The control group was slightly older than the multiple sclerosis patient group. Several TRBV segments, including TRBV5-6, TRBV5-1 and TRBV20-1, were significantly more frequent in patients than controls. Strong co-clustering of samples prepared in the same batch was shown by direct clustering with F measure, prompting a batch-effect correction. Significantly lower normalized Chao1 diversity was found in multiple sclerosis patients than in controls, suggesting substantial peripheral T-cell clonal expansion.

Worth noting for this clonotype: The antigen it binds to is not known. The record has no base qualities; no much larger clone is one base away.

To demonstrate the VDJtools post-analysis software, the study profiled TCR beta repertoires from the peripheral blood of about 13 young patients with multiple sclerosis. The multiple sclerosis patients were children and adolescents between roughly 6 and 16 years of age. Unmatched junction bases come to 7, with V trimmed by 5 bases and J by 5 bases. CDR3 length: 15 amino acids, cysteine to phenylalanine. The entry retains the CDR3 DNA only, 45 bases that are in frame from base 1. Reading the germline V gene gives CDR1 MNHEY and CDR2 SVGAGI. This clonotype was obtained from a girl aged 5 to 17 with multiple sclerosis. Sequenced sample: blood. Recombination joined TRBV6-5 with TRBJ2-1; TRBD1 matches 9 bases in the middle. The sequenced DNA: TGTGCCAGCAGTCAGACAGGGGGTCCCCACAATGAGCAGTTCTTC. This encodes CASSQTGGPHNEQFF.